A single sample is the source of the 21 T cell receptor beta chains below, sequenced in a study of blood T cell repertoires in COVID-19. Method: immunoSEQ multiplex PCR; TCRdb's copy keeps in-frame clones and lacks some. Found here are about 430,000 clones, about 88% of them singletons; the top ten hold less than 1.5%. Material: PBMCs or T cells enriched from blood (not recorded which). All receptors come from a woman between 18 and 29 years old who had been exposed to COVID-19.

The chain links TRBV28 to TRBJ1-5, with no clear D. This CDR3 comprises 13 residues. The V gene lost 2 bases and the J gene lost 6 bases, with 8 bases spanning the gap. Germline values: CDR1 MDHEN, CDR2 SYDVKM. CDR3 sequence reads: CASSLAQFQPQHF. The CDR3 DNA sequence: TGTGCCAGCAGTTTAGCCCAGTTTCAGCCCCAGCATTTT.

This CDR3 is CASSIPRTGLNEQFF. CDR3 DNA sequence: TGTGCCAGTAGTATACCCAGGACAGGGCTAAATGAGCAGTTCTTC. V and J are TRBV19 and TRBJ2-1, with 8 bases that match TRBD1. The CDR3 extends over 15 amino acids. In germline, CDR1 is LNHDA, CDR2 SQIVND (reference sequence). The V gene end was trimmed by 2 bases and the J gene end by 7 bases; junction bases not matched to a gene: 7.

The chain recombines TRBV27 with TRBJ2-1; 9 nucleotides agree with TRBD2. CDR3 length: 17 amino acids. V was clipped by 0 bases and J by 5 bases; unmatched bases: 8. The V gene's germline CDR1 is MNHEY and CDR2 SMNVEV (reference sequence). CDR3 in DNA: TGTGCCAGCAGTTTATCGATGAGCGGGAGGACCCACAATGAGCAGTTCTTC. Protein sequence: CASSLSMSGRTHNEQFF.

Concerning this clone itself: Its ends do not fully match the called genes, so a read error is possible. The genes are TRBV5-4 and TRBJ2-7; 10 nucleotides align to TRBD1. CDR3 size: 12 residues. Germline V lookup: CDR1 SGHNT, CDR2 YYREEE (reference sequence). CDR3 sequence: CASSITGDRGCF. DNA of the CDR3: TGTGCCAGCAGCATAACCGGGGACAGGGGTTGTTTC.

The J gene is TRBJ2-1, the V gene TRBV3-1 (or the pseudogene TRBV3-2), with TRBD2 matching over 7 bases. Germline loops: CDR1 LGHDT, CDR2 YNNKEL (reference sequence). J was trimmed by 1 base and V by 3 bases; bases with no gene match: 12. This CDR3 has 18 residues. The DNA for the CDR3 is TGTGCCAGCAGCCATTTGTGGGCGGGAGATTTGTCCTACAATGAGCAGTTCTTC. Translating it yields CASSHLWAGDLSYNEQFF.

The sample holds one count of this clone. V gene TRBV5-1 combines with J gene TRBJ2-1; 9 bases match TRBD2. V shed 2 bases, J shed 0 bases, and the junction held 3 bases outside the gene matches. The germline V gene encodes CDR1 SGHRS and CDR2 YFSETQ. There are 16 residues in the CDR3. DNA of the CDR3: TGCGCCAGCAGCTTTAGCGGGGGAAGCTCCTACAATGAGCAGTTCTTC. Amino acids: CASSFSGGSSYNEQFF.

This chain joins TRBV6-5 and TRBJ1-1; 8 bases match TRBD1. CDR1 MNHEY and CDR2 SVGAGI come from the germline V gene. The V segment lost 6 bases and the J segment 1 base; nucleotides outside the gene matches: 1. The CDR3 sequence is 13 residues long. DNA for the CDR3: TGTGCCAGCAGAACAGGGGGGAACACTGAAGCTTTCTTT. This encodes CASRTGGNTEAFF.

This clone was seen once. The chain combines TRBV18 with TRBJ2-1; D is ambiguous. The germline V gene has CDR1 KGHSH and CDR2 LQKENI. V dropped 1 base and J dropped 6 bases, with 13 bases sitting between them. The CDR3 loop spans 15 amino acids. CDR3 loop: CASSPQSRFPNEQFF. The CDR3 DNA is TGTGCCAGCTCACCACAGTCGCGCTTCCCCAATGAGCAGTTCTTC.

The genes are TRBV29-1 and TRBJ2-1, with a weak D call TRBD2 (5 bases). CDR1 is SQVTM, CDR2 ANQGSEA, per germline. V was clipped by 3 bases and J by 9 bases, with 15 bases between them. This CDR3 region has 13 residues. The DNA for the CDR3 is TGCAGCGTTGAGCAGGACTTTGGCAGTGAGCAGTTCTTC. Amino acid sequence: CSVEQDFGSEQFF.

The genes are TRBV2 and TRBJ2-7, with D perhaps TRBD2 (5 bases). V was trimmed by 7 bases and J by 5 bases, leaving 15 bases between them. The CDR3 loop spans 13 amino acids. CDR1 and CDR2 from the germline V gene are SNHLY and FYNNEI. Written as DNA, the CDR3 is TGTGCCAGCAACCGGCAGTTGAGGGACGAGCAGTACTTC. Translation: CASNRQLRDEQYF.

The CDR3: CASSLGQTYGYTF. In nucleotides, the CDR3 is TGCGCCAGCAGCCTGGGACAAACCTATGGCTACACCTTC. The chain is built from TRBV4-1 and TRBJ1-2; D may be TRBD1 (6 bases). The germline V gene has CDR1 MGHRA and CDR2 YSYEKL. This CDR3 has 13 amino acids. Trimming took off 4 bases at V and 4 bases at J, with 10 bases between the two ends.

This clone appeared once. The rearrangement uses TRBV2 and TRBJ1-5; D is possibly TRBD1 (5 bases). CDR3 length equals 18 residues. The germline V gene has CDR1 SNHLY and CDR2 FYNNEI. V shed 6 bases and J shed 1 base, with 22 bases lying between them. The CDR3 here is CASRSDKGLIRSNQPQHF. In DNA, the CDR3 is TGTGCCAGCAGGTCGGACAAGGGGCTCATCAGGAGCAATCAGCCCCAGCATTTT.

This chain links TRBV5-4 with TRBJ2-5; no definite D call. Germline CDR1 is SGHNT and CDR2 is YYREEE (reference sequence). The CDR3 length is 11 residues. V dropped 4 bases and J dropped 5 bases, with 6 bases sitting between them. The CDR3: CASSARETQYF. Written as DNA, the CDR3 is TGTGCCAGCAGCGCGCGGGAGACCCAGTACTTC.

This chain links TRBV5-4 with TRBJ1-1; D is uncertain. Per germline, CDR1 SGHNT and CDR2 YYREEE (reference sequence). The CDR3 extends over 13 amino acids. V lost 5 bases and J lost 6, with 14 bases in between. CDR3 sequence (DNA): TGTGCCAGCAGTTCAGGAGGGAGGGCTGAAGCTTTCTTT. Translated, it gives CASSSGGRAEAFF.

CDR3 in DNA: TGTGCCAGTAGTACCTCAGGGAACCAGCCCCAGCATTTT. Amino acid sequence: CASSTSGNQPQHF. The V call is TRBV19, the J call TRBJ1-5; possible D gene TRBD1, 5 bases. The V end was cut by 4 bases, the J end by 7 bases, with 11 bases between. Germline V gene lookup returns CDR1 LNHDA and CDR2 SQIVND (reference sequence). The CDR3 covers 13 residues.

The chain joins TRBV27 to TRBJ2-7, with D perhaps TRBD2 (6 bases). The germline V gene encodes CDR1 MNHEY and CDR2 SMNVEV (reference sequence). Trimming cost V 1 base and J 3 bases, with 16 bases left between them. This CDR3 has 16 residues. For the CDR3, the DNA is TGTGCCAGCAGTTTATATCCCCTAGCGTCCGTCTACGAGCAGTACTTC. It encodes CASSLYPLASVYEQYF.

The chain combines TRBV28 with TRBJ2-1; 7 positions match TRBD1. J was trimmed by 4 bases and V by 2 bases; bases with no gene match: 11. The germline CDR1 and CDR2 sequences are MDHEN and SYDVKM. The CDR3 covers 17 residues. CDR3 amino acids: CASSLQTGRGQYNEQFF. The CDR3 DNA reads as TGTGCCAGCAGTTTACAGACAGGGAGAGGACAATACAATGAGCAGTTCTTC.

The chain couples TRBV19 to TRBJ1-5; maybe TRBD1 (6 bases). The V end lost 7 bases, the J end lost 0 bases, and 10 bases lay between the germline ends. CDR3 length: 14 residues. CDR1 LNHDA and CDR2 SQIVND come from the germline V gene (reference sequence). CDR3 bases: TGTGCCAGTACGGGACACTATAGCAATCAGCCCCAGCATTTT. Translating it yields CASTGHYSNQPQHF.

The chain couples TRBV27 to TRBJ2-5; possibly TRBD2 for D (6 bases). V lost 6 bases to trimming and J lost 1 base, with 12 bases between them. CDR3 length equals 14 residues. Germline CDR1 and CDR2: MNHEY and SMNVEV (reference sequence). This chain's CDR3 is CASRRAGVQETQYF. CDR3 bases: TGTGCCAGCAGGAGAGCGGGCGTCCAAGAGACCCAGTACTTC.

The chain carries TRBV5-4 and TRBJ2-5; D not resolved. This CDR3 is built from 14 residues. The V gene's germline CDR1 is SGHNT and CDR2 YYREEE (reference sequence). Trimming stripped 0 bases from V and 7 bases from J, with 13 bases between. CDR3 nucleotide sequence: TGTGCCAGCAGCTTGGAGGCATCAACGGGGACCCAGTACTTC. This gives the protein CASSLEASTGTQYF.

This chain joins TRBV19 and TRBJ2-7, with D maybe TRBD1 (5 bases). The ends were cut back, 3 bases at V and 5 bases at J, with 14 bases in the middle. CDR3 length: 14 residues. Germline V gene lookup returns CDR1 LNHDA and CDR2 SQIVND (reference sequence). The CDR3 loop is CASSIQGQPNEQYF. Written as DNA, the CDR3 is TGTGCCAGTAGTATCCAGGGCCAGCCCAACGAGCAGTACTTC.